The sequence of this T cell receptor beta chain was determined in a study of blood T cell repertoires in COVID-19. Study-level information: Specimens from acute and convalescent COVID-19 originated in the United States, Italy and Spain. From T cells, B-cell-depleted T cells, or PBMCs came the material, which was cDNA or gDNA.

The length of the CDR3 is 14 residues. V lost 5 bases and J lost 1, with 11 bases in between. Germline lookup yields CDR1 MNHEY and CDR2 SVGEGT. Per the original methods: Nucleated cell counts were estimated from reference gene primer amplification. Profiled with immunoSEQ multiplex PCR; TCRdb holds only in-frame clones, not every one. V and J calls and clone size are given by that table; D and trimming were obtained from the DNA. The table lists about 69,000 clones, roughly 89% of them singletons. The V call is TRBV6-2 or TRBV6-3, the J call TRBJ2-5; perhaps TRBD1 as D (6 bases). The specimen was peripheral blood. This receptor was identified in a middle-aged man with acute or convalescent COVID-19. Here the CDR3 reads CASSRGGIQETQYF. CDR3 nucleotides: TGTGCCAGCAGTCGAGGGGGAATCCAAGAGACCCAGTACTTC.